The source of this T cell receptor (beta chain) is a study of blood T cell repertoires in COVID-19 (TCRdb year 2020). Background for the entire study: Samples from collaborators originated in the United States, Italy and Spain and spanned both the acute and convalescent phases of COVID-19. The samples were drawn from the first 160 participants of the ongoing ImmuneRACE study and from 1,254 subjects provided by 6 global collaborators. Where available, HLA class I and class II types were obtained from metadata supplied by the sample provider rather than from assay-based typing. A de-identified subject ID, COVID-19 status, age in years and sex were almost always included in the sample metadata. The repertoires were released in a freely available public database meant as a resource for research on the immune response to SARS-CoV-2. The material from the prospective study consisted of cDNA or gDNA derived from T cells, B-cell-depleted T cells, or PBMCs. The dataset comprised deeply sampled blood TCRbeta repertoires from subjects exposed to, actively infected with, or recovered from COVID-19.

The CDR3 holds 14 amino acids from the cysteine to the phenylalanine. Just the 42-base CDR3 DNA is kept, in frame starting at base 1. CDR1 and CDR2 are drawn from the germline V gene (reference sequence): MNHNY, SVGAGI. After removal of 7 bases from V and 5 bases from J, the junction retains 6 bases not matched to a gene. Concerning this clone: Which antigen it targets is not known. The record has no base qualities; no much larger clone is one base away.

Collaborating institutions collected whole blood in K2EDTA tubes following their own protocols. For TCRbeta analysis, collaborators shipped samples in one of three forms: frozen whole blood, isolated PBMCs, or DNA extracted from either of those sample types. The paper's findings and limits, for the study overall: Clinical and demographic metadata were provided uncurated, with the amount varying by source and participant.

The immunoSEQ Assay, a bias-controlled multiplex PCR, was used to amplify TCRbeta CDR3 regions from genomic DNA. As for the authors' bioinformatics: Nucleated cell counts per sample were estimated from amplification of reference gene primers within the assay. To quantify the absolute abundance of each unique TCRbeta CDR3 rearrangement, sequence reads were collapsed and filtered. For each sample, productive Simpson clonality was calculated as the square root of Simpson's diversity index across productive rearrangements. TCRdb retrieved this table from immuneACCESS and kept in-frame rearrangements only. Not all clones are present; in checked studies, unresolved V genes account for under half, and no reason is known for the remainder. V and J calls and clone size are those listed in that table; D and trimming were worked out from the DNA. Counted in this sample were about 27,000 clones; around 86% of them appeared once. The ten largest clones take up around 70% of the sample.

Sequences were obtained from peripheral blood. The chain is made from TRBV6-6 and TRBJ2-1, with 9 middle bases fitting TRBD1. The TCR originated in a man between 65 and 85 years old with acute or convalescent COVID-19. The bases read TGTGCCAGCAAGGGACAGGGAACAAACAATGAGCAGTTCTTC. Translation gives CASKGQGTNNEQFF.